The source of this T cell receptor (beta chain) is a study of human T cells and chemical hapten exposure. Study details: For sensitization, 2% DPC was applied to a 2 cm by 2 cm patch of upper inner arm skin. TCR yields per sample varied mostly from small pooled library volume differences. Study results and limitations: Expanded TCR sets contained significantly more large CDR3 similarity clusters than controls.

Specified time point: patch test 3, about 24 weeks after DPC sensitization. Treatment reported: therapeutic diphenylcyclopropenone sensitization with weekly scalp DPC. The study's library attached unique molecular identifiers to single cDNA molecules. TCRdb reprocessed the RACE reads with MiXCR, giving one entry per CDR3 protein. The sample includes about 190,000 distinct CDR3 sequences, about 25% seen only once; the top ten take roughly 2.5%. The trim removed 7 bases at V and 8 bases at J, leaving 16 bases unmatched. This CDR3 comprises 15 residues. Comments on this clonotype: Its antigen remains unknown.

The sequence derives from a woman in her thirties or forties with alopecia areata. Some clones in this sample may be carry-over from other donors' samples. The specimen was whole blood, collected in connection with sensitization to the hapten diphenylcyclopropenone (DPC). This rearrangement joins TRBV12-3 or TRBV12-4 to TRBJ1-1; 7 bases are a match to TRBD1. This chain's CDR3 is CASTPRGGEGGEAFF. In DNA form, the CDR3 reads TGTGCCAGCACTCCCCGTGGGGGGGAAGGGGGCGAAGCTTTCTTT.